Listed below are T cell receptor beta chains from one sample, sequenced in a study of graft-versus-host responses after intestinal transplantation. The method was immunoSEQ multiplex PCR; TCRdb's version includes in-frame clones alone and lacks a portion of them. The sample lists 65,000 to 85,000 clones; 80% to 90% were seen once. What these receptors recognize is not known. The sequencing used unstimulated CD8+ T cells sorted from spleen or lymph node cells, collected before transplant. Receptors originate from a human donor who was the organ donor for an intestinal transplant. The CDR3 runs from the conserved cysteine through the conserved F or W. D genes are given only for firm matches. Only some rows state a clone size, as once, few, many or a class for expanded clones.

V gene	J gene	D gene	clone size	CDR3 DNA	CDR3 protein
TRBV11-1	TRBJ2-5	NA	NA	TGTGCCAGCAGCATGGGAAGGGTAGAGACCCAGTACTTC	CASSMGRVETQYF
TRBV28	TRBJ1-1	TRBD1	NA	TGTGCCAGCAGTTTAGGGAAGACAGGGCGGACTGAAGCTTTCTTT	CASSLGKTGRTEAFF
TRBV6-1	TRBJ2-7	NA	few	TGTGCCAGCAGCCAATTAGGGGTCCTTTACGAGCAGTACTTC	CASSQLGVLYEQYF
TRBV7-6	TRBJ2-7	NA	NA	TGTGCCAGCAGCTTAGAATCCTACGAGCAGTACTTC	CASSLESYEQYF
TRBV4-1	TRBJ1-1	TRBD1	many	TGCGCCAGCAGCCCGTACGTACAGGGGGCGGAGGGCACTGAAGCTTTCTTT	CASSPYVQGAEGTEAFF
TRBV28	TRBJ1-5	NA	NA	TGTGCCAGCAGTTTATTCGGTGGGAGCGATCAGCCCCAGCATTTT	CASSLFGGSDQPQHF
TRBV7-9	TRBJ1-4	NA	NA	TGTGCCAGCAGCTTATTAAGGGAACGCGAAAAACTGTTTTTT	CASSLLREREKLFF
TRBV27	TRBJ2-7	TRBD2	once	TGTGCCAGCAGTGTGCTAGCGGGGGGGGACGAGCAGTACTTC	CASSVLAGGDEQYF
TRBV6-6	TRBJ2-1	NA	NA	TGTGCCAGCAGTTATCTAGGTAGAGAGAATGAGCAGTTCTTC	CASSYLGRENEQFF
TRBV4-1	TRBJ1-6	NA	NA	TGCGCCAGCAGCCACCTGGTTTCACCCCTCCACTTT	CASSHLVSPLHF
TRBV4-1	TRBJ2-7	NA	few	TGCGCCAGCAGCCAAGATTTCAGCTACGAGCAGTACTTC	CASSQDFSYEQYF
TRBV6-1	TRBJ1-4	NA	NA	NA	CASSTSTGGVEKLFF
TRBV2	TRBJ2-7	TRBD2	NA	TGTGCCAGCAGTGAAGGAGCGGGGCCACTCTCCTACGAGCAGTACTTC	CASSEGAGPLSYEQYF
TRBV6-1	TRBJ2-7	NA	NA	TGTGCCAGCAAACAGGGTCACTCCTACGAGCAGTACTTC	CASKQGHSYEQYF
TRBV19	TRBJ2-1	NA	NA	TGTGCCAGTAGTACGGCTCCTAGCTCCTACAATGAGCAGTTCTTC	CASSTAPSSYNEQFF
TRBV4-1	TRBJ2-5	TRBD1	NA	TGCGCCAGCAGGGACCGGGACAGTGGGGAGACCCAGTACTTC	CASRDRDSGETQYF
TRBV7-2	TRBJ2-3	NA	NA	TGTGCCAGCAGCCCACGCAGCTACACAGATACGCAGTATTTT	CASSPRSYTDTQYF
TRBV15	TRBJ1-2	NA	NA	TGTGCCACCAGCAGAGATGTGAACCATCAGGACTATGGCTACACCTTC	CATSRDVNHQDYGYTF
TRBV5-1	TRBJ2-5	NA	NA	TGCGCCAGCACCCGGTGGGGGTCTGAAGAGACCCAGTACTTC	CASTRWGSEETQYF
TRBV28	TRBJ2-4	NA	NA	TGTGCCAGCAGTTTTCTTAAAAACATTCAGTACTTC	CASSFLKNIQYF
TRBV5-8	TRBJ2-3	TRBD1	NA	TGTGCCAGCAGCTTGCAGGGGGCGATCATTGATACGCAGTATTTT	CASSLQGAIIDTQYF
TRBV5-4	TRBJ2-3	NA	NA	TGTGCCAGCAGCTTGGTGGGGCTACCGTCAGATACGCAGTATTTT	CASSLVGLPSDTQYF
TRBV28	TRBJ2-5	TRBD2	NA	TGTGCCAGCAGTTCCATCGGCGAGCGCGGGGGGACCCAGTACTTC	CASSSIGERGGTQYF
TRBV5-6	TRBJ1-1	TRBD1	NA	TGTGCCAGCAGCTTTTACTACTCACAGGGGGTGGAGGAGGGAGCTTTCTTT	CASSFYYSQGVEEGAFF
TRBV9	TRBJ1-1	NA	NA	TGTGCCAGCAGCGTCGGGGGGGGCGGCTCTGAAGCTTTCTTT	CASSVGGGGSEAFF
TRBV5-6	TRBJ2-7	NA	NA	TGTGCCAGCAGTGCTGGACTTTACGAGCAGTACTTC	CASSAGLYEQYF
TRBV27	TRBJ2-2	NA	NA	TGTGCCAGCAGTTTAGTAGGGTTCGACACCGGGGAGCTGTTTTTT	CASSLVGFDTGELFF
TRBV4-1	TRBJ1-1	NA	once	TGCGCCAGCAGCCAAGATCTCGGCACTGAAGCTTTCTTT	CASSQDLGTEAFF
TRBV5-8	TRBJ1-6	NA	NA	TGTGCCAGCAGCTTGAAGGGAGCGGGATCACCCCTCCACTTT	CASSLKGAGSPLHF
TRBV7-9	TRBJ1-2	NA	NA	TGTGCCAGCAGTTCGGGATACCTCCAATCCCTCTCTAACTATGGCTACACCTTC	CASSSGYLQSLSNYGYTF
TRBV6-1	TRBJ1-2	NA	NA	TGTGCCAGCAGATCAGGGTATGACTATGGCTACACCTTC	CASRSGYDYGYTF
TRBV5-5	TRBJ2-7	NA	NA	TGTGCCAGCAGCCCGTATAGCCTCGTATACGAGCAGTACTTC	CASSPYSLVYEQYF
TRBV5-1	TRBJ2-3	TRBD2	few	TGCGCCAGCAGCTTGGGGGTCGGGACTAGCGGGGGAACAGATACGCAGTATTTT	CASSLGVGTSGGTDTQYF
TRBV5-1	TRBJ2-2	NA	NA	TGCGCCAGCAGCTCAACGAACACCGGGGAGCTGTTTTTT	CASSSTNTGELFF
TRBV30	TRBJ1-2	NA	NA	TGTGCCTGGGGGGATCCTTCCTATGGCTACACCTTC	CAWGDPSYGYTF
TRBV5-5	TRBJ1-1	NA	NA	TGTGCCAGCAGCTTGTCTCCGGGTATAGAAGCTTTCTTT	CASSLSPGIEAFF
TRBV19	TRBJ2-1	NA	NA	TGTGCCAGTAGTATCGAGCTAGCGAGCTACAATGAGCAGTTCTTC	CASSIELASYNEQFF
TRBV27	TRBJ1-4	TRBD1	NA	TGTGCCAGCAGACCGGGACAGAGTAATGAAAAACTGTTTTTT	CASRPGQSNEKLFF
TRBV7-9	TRBJ2-1	TRBD2	NA	TGTGCCAGCAGCTCCACGGGACTAAGCCCCTACAATGAGCAGTTCTTC	CASSSTGLSPYNEQFF
TRBV19	TRBJ1-1	NA	NA	TGTGCCAGTAGTTACAGGTTTGAAGCTTTCTTT	CASSYRFEAFF
TRBV7-7	TRBJ2-5	TRBD2	NA	TGTGCCAGCAGCTTATTAAGCGGGGGGACCCAAGAGACCCAGTACTTC	CASSLLSGGTQETQYF
TRBV9	TRBJ2-1	NA	NA	TGTGCCAGCAGCGTGGGCCTAGCGACTGAGCAGTTCTTC	CASSVGLATEQFF
TRBV5-1	TRBJ1-3	NA	once	TGCGCCAGCAGCCCCCTTAGGGGGGCAATCTCTGGAAACACCATATATTTT	CASSPLRGAISGNTIYF
TRBV7-9	TRBJ1-2	NA	NA	TGTGCCAGCAGCTTAGGGGGGGCCTACTCCGGCTACACCTTC	CASSLGGAYSGYTF